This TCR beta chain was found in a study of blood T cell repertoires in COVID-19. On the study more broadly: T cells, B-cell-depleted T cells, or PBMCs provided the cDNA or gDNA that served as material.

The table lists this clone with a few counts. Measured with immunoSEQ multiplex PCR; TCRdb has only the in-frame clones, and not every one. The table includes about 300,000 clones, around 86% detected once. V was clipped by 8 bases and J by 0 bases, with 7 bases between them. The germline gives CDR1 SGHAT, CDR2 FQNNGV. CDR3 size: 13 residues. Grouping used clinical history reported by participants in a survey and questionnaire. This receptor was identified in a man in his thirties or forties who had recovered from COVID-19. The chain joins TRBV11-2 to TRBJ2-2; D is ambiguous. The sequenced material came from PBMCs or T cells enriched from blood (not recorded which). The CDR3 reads CASGRPNTGELFF. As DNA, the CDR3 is TGTGCCAGCGGCAGGCCGAACACCGGGGAGCTGTTTTTT.